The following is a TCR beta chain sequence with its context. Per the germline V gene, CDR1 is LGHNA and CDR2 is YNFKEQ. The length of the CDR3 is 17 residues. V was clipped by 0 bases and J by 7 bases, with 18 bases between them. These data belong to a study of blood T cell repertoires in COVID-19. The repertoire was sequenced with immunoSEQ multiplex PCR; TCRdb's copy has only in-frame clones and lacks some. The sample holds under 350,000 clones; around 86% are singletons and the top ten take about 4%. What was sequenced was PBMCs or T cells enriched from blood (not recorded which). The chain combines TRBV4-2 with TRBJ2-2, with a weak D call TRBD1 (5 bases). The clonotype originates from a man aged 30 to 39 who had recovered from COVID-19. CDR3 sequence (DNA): TGTGCCAGCAGCCAAGAAGGTTTGGCAGGGAATAGCGGGGAGCTGTTTTTT. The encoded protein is CASSQEGLAGNSGELFF.